Each of the 29 T cell receptor beta chains below was sequenced from the same sample in a study of OX40 agonist ivuxolimab in advanced cancers. Measured with immunoSEQ multiplex PCR; TCRdb has only the in-frame clones, and not every one. This sample yields about 80,000 clones, of which 80% to 90% are seen a single time; around 0.76% belongs to the top ten. Source: CD4+ or CD8+ T cells sorted from blood, taken in a trial of the OX40 agonist ivuxolimab. The receptors originated from an adult with an advanced solid tumor such as melanoma, head and neck, liver or kidney cancer.

The genes are TRBV5-5 and TRBJ2-2; no definite D call. V lost 2 bases and J 3 bases, leaving 11 bases between the germline ends. Germline assignment: CDR1 SGHKS and CDR2 YYEKEE (reference sequence). CDR3 length: 15 residues. Written as DNA, the CDR3 is TGTGCCAGCAGCTTCTTGGGGAAGGACACCGGGGAGCTGTTTTTT. Its translation is CASSFLGKDTGELFF.

The chain is built from TRBV5-1 and TRBJ1-3, with a weak D call TRBD1 (6 bases). Germline assignment: CDR1 SGHRS and CDR2 YFSETQ. V was trimmed by 4 bases and J by 4 bases, leaving 12 bases between them. The CDR3 loop spans 14 amino acids. The CDR3 region is CASSPGTQGNTIYF. Written as DNA, the CDR3 is TGCGCCAGCAGCCCCGGGACACAAGGAAACACCATATATTTT.

This chain uses TRBV28 with TRBJ1-4, with D uncertain. This CDR3 comprises 11 residues. Trimming stripped 2 bases from V and 8 bases from J, with 3 bases between. Germline V gives CDR1 MDHEN, CDR2 SYDVKM. The CDR3 reads CASSLMEKLFF. The CDR3 DNA reads as TGTGCCAGCAGTTTAATGGAAAAACTGTTTTTT.

The rearrangement joins TRBV4-2 to TRBJ2-7; 10 bases agree with TRBD2. V shed 4 bases and J 4 bases; nucleotides not matched to a gene: 7. Per the germline V gene, CDR1 is LGHNA and CDR2 is YNFKEQ. This CDR3 has 15 residues. The CDR3 spells CASSPQGTSEYEQYF. The CDR3 DNA sequence: TGTGCCAGCAGCCCCCAGGGGACTAGCGAGTACGAGCAGTACTTC.

This sequence joins TRBV27 and TRBJ2-7, with D tentatively TRBD1 or TRBD2 (5 bases each). V lost 6 bases and J 0 bases, leaving 15 bases between the germline ends. Germline-derived CDR1 and CDR2 are MNHEY and SMNVEV (reference sequence). The CDR3 consists of 15 residues. In DNA, the CDR3 is TGTGCCAGCAGCTCCCTCTGGGGGAGCTCCTACGAGCAGTACTTC. It codes for CASSSLWGSSYEQYF.

Here the CDR3 DNA reads TGCGCCAGCAGCTTGGTAGCGGGGGACTCTGGGGCCAACGTCCTGACTTTC. As protein: CASSLVAGDSGANVLTF. J is TRBJ2-6 and V is TRBV5-1, with 9 bases that match TRBD2. This CDR3 has 17 amino acids. Germline loops: CDR1 SGHRS, CDR2 YFSETQ. Unmatched junction bases numbered 1, after V lost 0 bases and J lost 0 bases.

This chain uses TRBV5-6 with TRBJ2-7, with D possibly being TRBD1 (6 bases). CDR3 length: 16 amino acids. CDR1 and CDR2 (germline): SGHDT, YYEEEE. Deletions cut 5 bases from V and 4 bases from J, with 22 bases between. CDR3 protein: CASSRPFTGQAYEQYF. The CDR3 nucleotides are TGTGCCAGCAGTCGACCCTTTACAGGGCAGGCTTACGAGCAGTACTTC. The entire variable domain, with the rest obtained from reference TRBV5-6 and TRBJ2-7, is as follows: DAGVTQSPTHLIKTRGQQVTLRCSPKSGHDTVSWYQQALGQGPQFIFQYYEEEERQRGNFPDRFSGHQFPNYSSELNVNALLLGDSALYLCASSRPFTGQAYEQYFGPGTRLTVT.

This chain links TRBV2 with TRBJ2-2; weak D call: TRBD2 (6 bases). The CDR3 consists of 14 residues. The germline V gene has CDR1 SNHLY and CDR2 FYNNEI. V lost 7 bases and J 7 bases, leaving 16 bases between the germline ends. Here the CDR3 reads CASTARGGNGELFF. The CDR3 nucleotides read TGTGCCAGCACCGCTAGAGGAGGGAACGGGGAGCTGTTTTTT.

The J gene is TRBJ1-1, the V gene TRBV7-2; possibly TRBD1 for D (5 bases). The CDR3 is 14 amino acids. Trimming removed 0 bases at V and 4 bases at J, with 9 bases between. Germline V gene lookup returns CDR1 SGHTA and CDR2 FQGNSA. The CDR3 here is CASSLARTTTEAFF. The CDR3 coding sequence is TGTGCCAGCAGCTTAGCTAGGACAACCACTGAAGCTTTCTTT. The full variable domain, rest sourced from reference TRBV7-2 and TRBJ1-1, is GAGVSQSPSNKVTEKGKDVELRCDPISGHTALYWYRQSLGQGLEFLIYFQGNSAPDKSGLPSDRFSAERTGGSVSTLTIQRTQQEDSAVYLCASSLARTTTEAFFGQGTRLTVV.

V and J are TRBV19 and TRBJ1-5; 7 positions match TRBD1. Unmatched junction bases numbered 11, after V lost 5 bases and J lost 1 base. The CDR3 runs 17 residues. Germline loops: CDR1 LNHDA, CDR2 SQIVND (reference sequence). This CDR3 is CASSDYRGVVSNQPQHF. As DNA, the CDR3 is TGTGCCAGTAGTGATTACAGGGGCGTAGTAAGCAATCAGCCCCAGCATTTT.

V gene TRBV9 combines with J gene TRBJ2-7; D is possibly TRBD2 (5 bases). The V gene's germline CDR1 is SGDLS and CDR2 YYNGEE. V was clipped by 4 bases and J by 2 bases, with 16 bases between them. The CDR3 consists of 15 residues. The CDR3 spells CASSPRGAVPYEQYF. CDR3 nucleotides: TGTGCCAGCAGCCCCCGGGGAGCGGTACCCTACGAGCAGTACTTC.

This clone was found a few times. V gene TRBV10-3 combines with J gene TRBJ1-2; 8 nucleotides line up with TRBD1. The germline V gene encodes CDR1 ENHRY and CDR2 SYGVKD. J was trimmed by 6 bases and V by 6 bases; bases with no gene match: 9. This CDR3 spans 14 amino acids. The CDR3: CAIRERQGKDGYTF. CDR3 in DNA: TGTGCCATCAGGGAACGACAGGGGAAGGATGGCTACACCTTC.

The V and J genes are TRBV28 and TRBJ2-5, with TRBD2 identical over 11 bases. The junction had 8 bases not matched to a gene; V was cut back by 7 bases and J by 4 bases. Looked up from germline, CDR1 is MDHEN and CDR2 is SYDVKM. CDR3 length equals 15 residues. CDR3 DNA: TGTGCCAGCAATAGCGGGGGGGCCCGGAGAGAGACCCAGTACTTC. It translates to CASNSGGARRETQYF.

This chain connects TRBV6-6 to TRBJ2-1; TRBD2 might be the D (7 bases). Germline CDR1 MNHNY, CDR2 SVGAGI (reference sequence). The CDR3 is 14 residues long. Trimming removed 10 bases at V and 0 bases at J, with 13 bases between. The CDR3: CATEGGASYNEQFF. CDR3 coding DNA: TGTGCCACCGAAGGGGGGGCCTCCTACAATGAGCAGTTCTTC.

The chain is built from TRBV5-8 and TRBJ1-5, with unresolved D. Between the trimmed V and J ends, which lost 4 bases and 3 bases, there was a span of 17 bases. Germline CDR1 SGHTS, CDR2 YDEGEE. CDR3 length: 16 amino acids. CDR3 residues: CASSPPPKPLNQPQHF. CDR3 DNA sequence: TGTGCCAGCAGCCCCCCTCCGAAGCCTCTCAATCAGCCCCAGCATTTT.

DNA of the CDR3: TGTGCCAGCAGCCCTTTAGCGGGGGCAGTAGATACGCAGTATTTT. Its protein product is CASSPLAGAVDTQYF. J is TRBJ2-3 and V is TRBV5-4, with 9 bases lining up with TRBD2. J gave up 5 bases and V 4 bases, and 8 bases lay outside the gene matches. In germline, CDR1 is SGHNT, CDR2 YYREEE (reference sequence). The CDR3 runs to 15 residues.

V is TRBV7-8 and J is TRBJ1-3, with 8 bases lining up with TRBD1. The CDR3 has 15 residues. Germline V gene lookup returns CDR1 SGHVS and CDR2 FQNEAQ. Trimming cost V 1 base and J 4 bases; bases outside gene matches: 3. For the CDR3, the DNA is TGTGCCAGCAGCTTAGTGGCAGGGGGCGGAAACACCATATATTTT. Translating gives CASSLVAGGGNTIYF.

The V call is TRBV30, the J call TRBJ2-7; tentatively, D is TRBD1 (5 bases). V was shortened by 8 bases and J by 3 bases, with 11 bases between the two germline ends. In germline, CDR1 is GTSNPN, CDR2 SVGIG (reference sequence). The CDR3 spans 11 residues. CDR3 in amino acids: CASKQDYEQYF. As DNA, the CDR3 is TGTGCCAGTAAACAGGACTACGAGCAGTACTTC.

This sequence joins TRBV7-2 and TRBJ2-5; 13 nucleotides match TRBD2. V shed 5 bases and J 5 bases; nucleotides not matched to a gene: 8. This CDR3 has 16 residues. CDR1 and CDR2 from the germline V gene are SGHTA and FQGNSA. The CDR3 coding sequence is TGTGCCAGCAGCCCCCAGACTAGCGGGGGGTGGGAGACCCAGTACTTC. It is translated as CASSPQTSGGWETQYF.

The chain recombines TRBV28 with TRBJ1-2, with D unresolved. This CDR3 region has 16 residues. V was shortened by 5 bases and J by 1 base, with 17 bases between the two germline ends. Germline loops: CDR1 MDHEN, CDR2 SYDVKM. The CDR3 protein is CASSPGRAGRNYGYTF. The CDR3, as DNA: TGTGCCAGCAGTCCGGGCCGGGCAGGACGTAACTATGGCTACACCTTC.

V gene TRBV11-2 combines with J gene TRBJ2-1; 8 bases are shared with TRBD1. V shed 1 base, J shed 7 bases, and the junction held 3 bases outside the gene matches. The CDR3 spans 14 residues. Germline assignment: CDR1 SGHAT and CDR2 FQNNGV. The CDR3 loop is CASSLGYRGNEQFF. The CDR3 DNA reads TGTGCCAGCAGCTTAGGTTACAGGGGGAATGAGCAGTTCTTC.

The genes are TRBV7-3 and TRBJ2-3; D might be TRBD2 (6 bases). V dropped 5 bases and J dropped 3 bases, with 9 bases sitting between them. Germline-derived CDR1 and CDR2 are SGHTA and FQGTGA. This CDR3 has 13 amino acids. The DNA for the CDR3 is TGTGCCAGCAGCCTCGGGACTACAGATACGCAGTATTTT. Translation gives CASSLGTTDTQYF.

The chain has TRBV5-8 and TRBJ2-7, with a weak D call TRBD2 (7 bases). V was pared by 2 bases and J by 7 bases, with 16 bases between. This CDR3 comprises 14 residues. CDR1 SGHTS and CDR2 YDEGEE come from the germline V gene. In nucleotides, the CDR3 is TGTGCCAGCAGCTTTCGTGGGGGGGCCGAAGAGCAGTACTTC. Encoded protein: CASSFRGGAEEQYF.

This rearrangement joins TRBV27 to TRBJ2-3; D assignment may be TRBD1 or TRBD2 (5 bases each). The V and J ends lost 4 bases and 0 bases respectively, with 17 bases between them. The CDR3 contains 17 residues. Germline lookup yields CDR1 MNHEY and CDR2 SMNVEV (reference sequence). The CDR3 protein is CASSSPSDSGSTDTQYF. The CDR3 nucleotides read TGTGCCAGCAGTTCCCCCAGTGACAGCGGTAGCACAGATACGCAGTATTTT.

The chain recombines TRBV2 with TRBJ2-5; D may be TRBD2 (6 bases). Germline CDR1 and CDR2: SNHLY and FYNNEI. The CDR3 has 15 amino acids. V lost 0 bases, J lost 2 bases, and 10 bases lay in between. CDR3 DNA: TGTGCCAGCAGTGAAGCATCCGGGAGTCAAGAGACCCAGTACTTC. The encoded protein is CASSEASGSQETQYF.

As DNA, the CDR3 is TGTGCCAGCAGCTCTTTAACAGGGGGCGTGATCACTGAAGCTTTCTTT. Encoded protein: CASSSLTGGVITEAFF. V is TRBV7-6 and J is TRBJ1-1; 9 nucleotides line up with TRBD1. This CDR3 has 16 amino acids. Germline CDR1 and CDR2: SGHVS and FNYEAQ. Germline trimming cut 4 bases from V and 4 bases from J; bases unmatched to any gene: 10.

This chain links TRBV2 with TRBJ2-1, with a possible D match to TRBD2 (6 bases). The germline V and J ends were trimmed by 2 bases and 1 base, with 12 bases remaining between them. Per germline, CDR1 SNHLY and CDR2 FYNNEI. The CDR3 has 16 amino acids. CDR3 loop: CASSEWRGGSYNEQFF. CDR3 DNA: TGTGCCAGCAGTGAATGGAGGGGTGGGTCCTACAATGAGCAGTTCTTC.

This clone was picked up one time. This chain connects TRBV19 to TRBJ1-5, with D perhaps matching TRBD1 (5 bases). Trimming removed 7 bases from V and 1 base from J, with 20 bases in between. CDR1 LNHDA and CDR2 SQIVND come from the germline V gene (reference sequence). The length of the CDR3 is 17 residues. CDR3 sequence (DNA): TGTGCCAGTACCCCTATGGGATCCCGGGGGAGCAATCAGCCCCAGCATTTT. It translates to CASTPMGSRGSNQPQHF.

This chain uses TRBV5-1 with TRBJ2-7, with a weak D call TRBD1 (6 bases). The V gene lost 4 bases and the J gene lost 0 bases, with 14 bases spanning the gap. Germline CDR1 SGHRS, CDR2 YFSETQ. The CDR3 consists of 15 residues. CDR3 sequence reads: CASSLTGLRSYEQYF. In DNA form, the CDR3 reads TGCGCCAGCAGCCTAACAGGGTTACGCTCCTACGAGCAGTACTTC.